This T cell receptor beta chain is from a study of blood T cell repertoires in COVID-19. In the study overall: COVID-19 samples, acute and convalescent, were from the United States, Italy and Spain. T cells, B-cell-depleted T cells, or PBMCs provided the cDNA or gDNA that served as material.

Clones were sequenced by immunoSEQ multiplex PCR, and TCRdb holds only the in-frame ones, with some missing. The sample carries 200,000 to 250,000 clones, 80% to 90% recorded once. CDR1 KGHDR and CDR2 SFDVKD come from the germline V gene. This CDR3 comprises 14 residues. V lost 4 bases, J lost 8 bases, and 8 bases stayed unmatched. Input material: peripheral blood. The chain uses TRBV24-1 and TRBJ1-2; 8 bases match TRBD1. The source is a man aged 45-65 years with active or convalescent COVID-19. This CDR3 is CATSDLDREGGYTF. The CDR3 DNA sequence: TGTGCCACCAGTGACTTGGACAGGGAAGGCGGCTACACCTTC.